The 24 T cell receptor beta chains listed next were all sequenced from one sample in a study of T-cell memory formation after mild COVID-19. TCRdb reprocessed the 5' RACE reads via MiXCR and lists one record per CDR3 protein. This repertoire shows fewer than 30,000 distinct CDR3 sequences, roughly an eighth found once; its top ten account for around 15%. Sequenced: PBMCs or a T cell subset sorted from them (not recorded which). All receptors come from an adult woman who had mild COVID-19 (a few samples of this study predate the infection). Cell type and time point are not known.

This clonotype was counted at least ten times. The chain is built from TRBV7-9 and TRBJ1-1, with D perhaps TRBD1 (6 bases). Between the trimmed V and J ends, which lost 7 bases and 5 bases, there was a span of 23 bases. Germline values: CDR1 SEHNR, CDR2 FQNEAQ (reference sequence). The CDR3 is 16 amino acids. DNA of the CDR3: TGTGCCAGCAACCCGACCCGAGGGGGTGGTAAAACTGAAGCTTTCTTT. Its protein product is CASNPTRGGGKTEAFF. Full variable domain (missing parts from reference TRBV7-9 and TRBJ1-1): DTGVSQNPRHKITKRGQNVTFRCDPISEHNRLYWYRQTLGQGPEFLTYFQNEAQLEKSRLLSDRFSAERPKGSFSTLEIQRTEQGDSAMYLCASNPTRGGGKTEAFFGQGTRLTVV.

This clonotype has a count of ten or more. J is TRBJ1-1 and V is TRBV20-1, with 9 bases identical to TRBD1. CDR3 length: 15 residues. The ends lost 3 bases at V and 1 base at J; junction bases unmatched: 6. The germline CDR1 and CDR2 sequences are DFQATT and SNEGSKA (reference sequence). The chain's CDR3 is CSARRSGQGNTEAFF. In DNA, the CDR3 is TGCAGTGCTAGGAGATCGGGACAGGGGAACACTGAAGCTTTCTTT.

The chain employs TRBV12-3 or TRBV12-4 and TRBJ1-1, with D possibly matching TRBD1 (6 bases). This CDR3 has 12 residues. V shed 6 bases and J shed 8 bases, with 13 bases lying between them. CDR3 coding DNA: TGTGCCAGCAGCCGGGACACACGGGAAGCTTTCTTT. Its translation is CASSRDTREAFF.

This clonotype occurred many times. V is TRBV9 and J is TRBJ2-5, with TRBD2 matching 14 bases. Germline trimming cut 4 bases from V and 5 bases from J; bases unmatched to any gene: 10. Germline V gene data show CDR1 as SGDLS and CDR2 as YYNGEE. The CDR3 consists of 17 residues. The CDR3 loop is CASSRRPGLAGEETQYF. CDR3 nucleotides: TGTGCCAGCAGCAGACGACCGGGACTAGCGGGAGAGGAGACCCAGTACTTC.

This clonotype was recorded at least ten times. V and J are TRBV20-1 and TRBJ2-1, with 8 bases lining up with TRBD1. V lost 6 bases, J lost 2 bases, and 15 bases stayed unmatched. The CDR3 has 17 residues. The germline gives CDR1 DFQATT, CDR2 SNEGSKA (reference sequence). The CDR3 nucleotides read TGCAGTGCCCGAATTAGGTCCCCAGGGGGCACCTACAATGAGCAGTTCTTC. Translation: CSARIRSPGGTYNEQFF.

This clonotype was seen repeatedly, ten times or more. The chain couples TRBV7-2 to TRBJ1-2, with 12 bases fitting TRBD1. Trimming cost V 1 base and J 10 bases; bases outside gene matches: 4. Germline CDR1 SGHTA, CDR2 FQGNSA. This CDR3 has 14 amino acids. The CDR3 here is CASSLVPGQGAYTF. The CDR3 coding sequence is TGTGCCAGCAGCTTAGTACCGGGACAGGGGGCCTACACCTTC. The full variable domain, with the rest looked up from reference TRBV7-2 and TRBJ1-2, is GAGVSQSPSNKVTEKGKDVELRCDPISGHTALYWYRQSLGQGLEFLIYFQGNSAPDKSGLPSDRFSAERTGGSVSTLTIQRTQQEDSAVYLCASSLVPGQGAYTFGSGTRLTVV.

The chain links TRBV19 to TRBJ1-1; D is ambiguous. The V end lost 0 bases, the J end lost 1 base, and 6 bases lay between the germline ends. CDR3 length: 14 residues. The germline CDR1 and CDR2 sequences are LNHDA and SQIVND (reference sequence). DNA for the CDR3: TGTGCCAGTAGTATAGACGGACGGAACACTGAAGCTTTCTTT. Its translation is CASSIDGRNTEAFF.

This clonotype was seen more than once but under ten times. The V gene is TRBV2, the J gene TRBJ1-2; D may be TRBD1 (6 bases). V was shortened by 2 bases and J by 4 bases, with 8 bases between the two germline ends. Germline V gives CDR1 SNHLY, CDR2 FYNNEI. The CDR3 has 13 residues. Written as DNA, the CDR3 is TGTGCCAGCAGTGAAAACAGGGTCTATGGCTACACCTTC. It specifies CASSENRVYGYTF.

This clonotype was counted many times. The gene calls are TRBV20-1 and TRBJ2-1, with 9 bases identical to TRBD1. Germline-derived CDR1 and CDR2 are DFQATT and SNEGSKA (reference sequence). This CDR3 spans 13 amino acids. V was pared by 5 bases and J by 8 bases, with 7 bases of the junction left unmatched. For the CDR3, the DNA is TGCAGTGCTCCGACAGGGGGTAGGGATGAGCAGTTCTTC. As protein: CSAPTGGRDEQFF.

This clonotype was detected many times. V gene TRBV20-1 combines with J gene TRBJ2-3; no clear D. This CDR3 is built from 14 residues. The germline V and J ends were trimmed by 3 bases and 2 bases, with 12 bases remaining between them. Germline V gene data show CDR1 as DFQATT and CDR2 as SNEGSKA (reference sequence). The CDR3: CSASSSLDTDTQYF. The CDR3 DNA is TGCAGTGCTAGCTCATCGCTGGACACAGATACGCAGTATTTT.

This clonotype was recorded at least ten times. The chain combines TRBV30 with TRBJ2-1; TRBD2 might be the D (5 bases). The germline V gene has CDR1 GTSNPN and CDR2 SVGIG (reference sequence). V was cut by 6 bases and J by 0 bases, with 15 bases left in between. This CDR3 comprises 15 residues. CDR3 residues: CACLSLVNSYNEQFF. The CDR3 DNA reads TGTGCCTGCCTTTCACTAGTCAACTCCTACAATGAGCAGTTCTTC.

This clonotype came up many times. The rearrangement uses TRBV5-1 and TRBJ1-2; TRBD1 aligns across 8 bases. Germline V lookup: CDR1 SGHRS, CDR2 YFSETQ. V shed 1 base, J shed 0 bases, and the junction held 20 bases outside the gene matches. The CDR3 runs to 21 residues. The CDR3 loop is CASSLTNGPPGQEPANYGYTF. DNA of the CDR3: TGCGCCAGCAGCTTGACAAATGGGCCGCCGGGACAGGAACCGGCTAACTATGGCTACACCTTC.

This clonotype was found many times. The V gene is TRBV29-1, the J gene TRBJ2-3, with TRBD1 matching 7 bases. Germline loops: CDR1 SQVTM, CDR2 ANQGSEA. V gave up 6 bases and J gave up 0 bases; unmatched junction bases: 6. This CDR3 contains 14 residues. CDR3 DNA: TGCAGCGTGGCCCCGGGACAGAGCACAGATACGCAGTATTTT. Its translation is CSVAPGQSTDTQYF.

This clonotype was counted at least ten times. This chain links TRBV20-1 with TRBJ2-2; D might be TRBD1 or TRBD2, each matching 5 bases. With 6 bases removed from V and 3 bases from J, the gap between germline ends came to 17 bases. CDR3 size: 15 residues. The germline gives CDR1 DFQATT, CDR2 SNEGSKA (reference sequence). DNA of the CDR3: TGCAGTGCGCTAGGAAAGAGGGGCTACACCGGGGAGCTGTTTTTT. This codes for CSALGKRGYTGELFF.

Ten or more counts support this clonotype. This rearrangement joins TRBV29-1 to TRBJ2-7; 8 nucleotides line up with TRBD1. The CDR3 contains 14 residues. Germline V gives CDR1 SQVTM, CDR2 ANQGSEA. The junction had 5 bases not matched to a gene; V was cut back by 2 bases and J by 2 bases. CDR3 in DNA: TGCAGCGTTGAAAGGACAGGGTCACCCTACGAGCAGTACTTC. Protein sequence: CSVERTGSPYEQYF.

This clonotype was found many times. V and J are TRBV4-2 and TRBJ2-1; TRBD1 might be the D (6 bases). The germline V gene encodes CDR1 LGHNA and CDR2 YNFKEQ. This CDR3 contains 16 residues. Trimming shortened V by 0 bases and J by 2 bases, and 11 bases separated the two germline ends. This CDR3 reads CASSQDPGTPYNEQFF. DNA for the CDR3: TGTGCCAGCAGCCAAGATCCAGGGACACCCTACAATGAGCAGTTCTTC.

The table lists this clonotype with many counts. The chain has TRBV30 and TRBJ2-1, with unresolved D. Germline V gene data show CDR1 as GTSNPN and CDR2 as SVGIG (reference sequence). This CDR3 region has 13 residues. V was clipped by 2 bases and J by 9 bases, with 14 bases between them. The chain's CDR3 is CAWSIPGPGEQFF. The CDR3 DNA sequence: TGTGCCTGGAGTATCCCGGGTCCCGGTGAGCAGTTCTTC.

This clonotype was detected many times. The chain links TRBV12-3 or TRBV12-4 to TRBJ1-5; D gene ambiguous. The CDR3 is 13 residues long. Trimming cost V 6 bases and J 6 bases, with 12 bases left between them. CDR3 coding DNA: TGTGCCAGCAGCCTGGGTATTGGTCAGCCCCAGCATTTT. Translated: CASSLGIGQPQHF.

This clonotype was observed at least ten times. The chain has TRBV7-6 and TRBJ2-1; 14 bases map to TRBD2. V lost 5 bases to trimming and J lost 7 bases; unmatched junction nucleotides: 4. Germline assignment: CDR1 SGHVS and CDR2 FNYEAQ. This CDR3 spans 15 amino acids. DNA of the CDR3: TGTGCCAGCAGCCCCAGGACTAGCGGGGGGAATGAGCAGTTCTTC. This sequence encodes CASSPRTSGGNEQFF.

Within the sample, this clonotype is medium-sized. The rearrangement links TRBV5-1 to TRBJ2-1; weak D call: TRBD2 (6 bases). V dropped 0 bases and J dropped 5 bases, with 24 bases sitting between them. The germline V gene has CDR1 SGHRS and CDR2 YFSETQ. The CDR3 loop spans 19 amino acids. In nucleotides, the CDR3 is TGCGCCAGCAGCTTGGCTACGGACTACCCTCTTTCGGGGGACAATGAGCAGTTCTTC. Translated, it gives CASSLATDYPLSGDNEQFF.

This chain uses TRBV20-1 with TRBJ2-1; D is unclear. Looked up from germline, CDR1 is DFQATT and CDR2 is SNEGSKA (reference sequence). V lost 2 bases to trimming and J lost 8 bases, with 22 bases between them. The CDR3 is 16 amino acids. CDR3 nucleotide sequence: TGCAGTGCTAGAACTGAAGGCGGCCTGAGAAGCGATGAGCAGTTCTTC. It is translated as CSARTEGGLRSDEQFF.

This clonotype was seen ten or more times. The chain uses TRBV6-4 and TRBJ1-2, with 8 nucleotides matching TRBD1. V was pared by 2 bases and J by 6 bases, with 8 bases of the junction left unmatched. CDR1 and CDR2 from the germline V gene are MRHNA and SNTAGT. The CDR3 totals 15 residues. CDR3 loop: CASSDTPGQVDGYTF. CDR3 in DNA: TGTGCCAGCAGTGACACTCCGGGACAGGTGGATGGCTACACCTTC.

The rearrangement links TRBV30 to TRBJ1-3; D is ambiguous. Per germline, CDR1 GTSNPN and CDR2 SVGIG (reference sequence). CDR3 length: 15 residues. V was pared by 1 base and J by 8 bases, with 18 bases between. The CDR3, as DNA: TGTGCCTGGAGTGCGACGGACGTACGAAGTTACACCATATATTTT. Its protein product is CAWSATDVRSYTIYF.

This clonotype was seen repeatedly, ten times or more. The chain employs TRBV3-1 and TRBJ1-2; D is unclear. The CDR3 length is 14 residues. Trimming pared 1 base from V and 4 bases from J, leaving 10 bases between. The germline V gene has CDR1 LGHDT and CDR2 YNNKEL (reference sequence). The CDR3 reads CASSQGPAGYGYTF. In DNA form, the CDR3 reads TGTGCCAGCAGCCAAGGACCCGCTGGCTATGGCTACACCTTC.